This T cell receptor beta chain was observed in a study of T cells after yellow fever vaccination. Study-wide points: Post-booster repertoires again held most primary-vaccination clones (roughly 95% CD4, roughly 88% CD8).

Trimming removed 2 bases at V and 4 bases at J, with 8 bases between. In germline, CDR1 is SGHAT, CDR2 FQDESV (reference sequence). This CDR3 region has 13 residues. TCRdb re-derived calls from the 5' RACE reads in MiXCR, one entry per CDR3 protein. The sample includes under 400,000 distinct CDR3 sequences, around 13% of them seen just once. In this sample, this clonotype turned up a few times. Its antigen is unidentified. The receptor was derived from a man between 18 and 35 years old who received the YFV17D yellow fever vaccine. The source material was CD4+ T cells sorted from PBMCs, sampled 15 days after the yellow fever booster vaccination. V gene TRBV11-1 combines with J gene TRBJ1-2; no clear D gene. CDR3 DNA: TGTGCCAGCAGCTTAACCGAGGGCTATGGCTACACCTTC. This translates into CASSLTEGYGYTF.